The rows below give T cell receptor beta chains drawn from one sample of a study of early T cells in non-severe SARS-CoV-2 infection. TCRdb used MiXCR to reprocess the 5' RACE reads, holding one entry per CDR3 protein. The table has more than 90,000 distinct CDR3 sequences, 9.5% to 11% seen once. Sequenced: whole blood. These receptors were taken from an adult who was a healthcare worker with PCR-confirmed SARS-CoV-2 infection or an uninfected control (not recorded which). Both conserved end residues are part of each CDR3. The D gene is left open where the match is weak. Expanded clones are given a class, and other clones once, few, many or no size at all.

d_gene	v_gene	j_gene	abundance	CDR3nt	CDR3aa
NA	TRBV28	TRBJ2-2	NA	TGTGCCAGCAGCTCAAAGCTGGCCGGGGAGCTGTTTTTT	CASSSKLAGELFF
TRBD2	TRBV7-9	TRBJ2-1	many	TGTGCCAGCAGGCCCCGGACTAGCGGGACCTCAGCGGCAATTAATGAGCAGTTCTTC	CASRPRTSGTSAAINEQFF
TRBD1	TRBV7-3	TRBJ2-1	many	TGTGCCAGCAGCTTAACAGGGGGCTTATACAATGAGCAGTTCTTC	CASSLTGGLYNEQFF
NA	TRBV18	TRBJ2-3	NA	TGTGCCAGCTCACCTGTAGGGGGGCGCACAGATACGCAGTATTTT	CASSPVGGRTDTQYF
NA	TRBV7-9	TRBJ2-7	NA	TGTGCCAGCAGCTTAGCCGGTCAGTACGAGCAGTACTTC	CASSLAGQYEQYF
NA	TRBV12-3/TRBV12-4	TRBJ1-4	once	TGTGCCAGCAGTTTAAAGGAAAAACTGTTTTTT	CASSLKEKLFF
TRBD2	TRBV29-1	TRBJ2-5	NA	TGCAGCGTTGAATTAGCGGGAGACGGGAAAGAGACCCAGTACTTC	CSVELAGDGKETQYF
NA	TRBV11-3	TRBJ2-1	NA	TGTGCCAGCAGCCTCTACTATCTACAGGGAGAGAATGAGCAGTTCTTC	CASSLYYLQGENEQFF
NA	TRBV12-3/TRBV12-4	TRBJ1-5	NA	TGTGCCAGCACCCGGTACAGGGCTGCCCAGCCCCAGCATTTT	CASTRYRAAQPQHF
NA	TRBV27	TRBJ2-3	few	TGTGCCAGCAAGGTCGTGACTAGCACAGATACGCAGTATTTT	CASKVVTSTDTQYF
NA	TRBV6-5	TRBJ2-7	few	TGTGCCAGCACCTCCGGAACCGAGCAGTACTTC	CASTSGTEQYF
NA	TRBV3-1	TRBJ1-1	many	TGTGCCAGCAGCCACCGGGCAGCTTTCACTGAAGCTTTCTTT	CASSHRAAFTEAFF
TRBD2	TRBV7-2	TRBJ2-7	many	TGTGCCAGCAGCTTGCGGACTAGCGGGGGGGAAACCTACGAGCAGTACTTC	CASSLRTSGGETYEQYF
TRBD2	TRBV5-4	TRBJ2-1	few	TGTGCCAGCAGCCGAGGGGAGGGCAATGAGCAGTTCTTC	CASSRGEGNEQFF
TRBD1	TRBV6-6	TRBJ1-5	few	TGTGCCAGCAGCGACAGGGGCAATCAGCCCCAGCATTTT	CASSDRGNQPQHF
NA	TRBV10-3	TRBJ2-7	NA	TGTGCCATCACTGAAACGCAGGGTTGGGGCGAGCAGTACTTC	CAITETQGWGEQYF
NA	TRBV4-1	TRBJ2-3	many	TGCGCCAGCAGCCAAGAGAGTGGTCTAGCGAGTTCCACAGATACGCAGTATTTT	CASSQESGLASSTDTQYF
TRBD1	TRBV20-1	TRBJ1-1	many	TGCAGTGCTAGTTTGGGACAGCCTTTCACTGAAGCTTTCTTT	CSASLGQPFTEAFF
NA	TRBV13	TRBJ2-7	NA	TGTGCCAGCAGCTTCTCTTGGGCGAGGAGAACCTACGAGCAGTACTTC	CASSFSWARRTYEQYF
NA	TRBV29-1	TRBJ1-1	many	TGCAGCGTCAGGACAGCTCAGGGCACTGAAGCTTTCTTT	CSVRTAQGTEAFF
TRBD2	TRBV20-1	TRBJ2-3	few	TGCAGTGCCCGTTTAGCGGGGGTGAGGGTAGATACGCAGTATTTT	CSARLAGVRVDTQYF
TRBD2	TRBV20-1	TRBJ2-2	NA	TGCAGTGGCAAGGGGCTAGCGGCGAACACCGGGGAGCTGTTTTTT	CSGKGLAANTGELFF
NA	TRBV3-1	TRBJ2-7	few	TGTGCCAGCAGCTCCGCTCCAGGACTGAGCTCCTACGAGCAGTACTTC	CASSSAPGLSSYEQYF
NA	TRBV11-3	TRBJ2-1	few	TGTGCCAGCAGCTTATCAGCGAGGAATGAGCAGTTCTTC	CASSLSARNEQFF
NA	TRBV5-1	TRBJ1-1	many	TGCGCCAGCAGCTTTCTGGGTTCTTCGATGGCTGAAGCTTTCTTT	CASSFLGSSMAEAFF
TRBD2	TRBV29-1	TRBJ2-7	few	TGCAGCGTTGGAAGCGGGAGGGCCTGGGACGAGCAGTACTTC	CSVGSGRAWDEQYF
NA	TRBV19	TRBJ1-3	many	TGTGCCAGTAGTATGCAGGGCGCAGTACGCACCATATATTTT	CASSMQGAVRTIYF
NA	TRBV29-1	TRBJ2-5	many	TGCAGCGTTAAACGGGCCCAAGAGACCCAGTACTTC	CSVKRAQETQYF
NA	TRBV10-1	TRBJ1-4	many	TGCGCCAGCAGTGACCCGGGACTTGGAGGAAAACTGTTTTTT	CASSDPGLGGKLFF
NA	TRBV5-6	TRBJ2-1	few	TGTGCCAGCAGTCCAACTACCGGGCCCTACAATGAGCAGTTCTTC	CASSPTTGPYNEQFF
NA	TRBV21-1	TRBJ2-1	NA	TGTGCCAGCAGCACTGGGCTAACCAACAATGAGCAGTTCTTC	CASSTGLTNNEQFF
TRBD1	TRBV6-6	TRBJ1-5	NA	TGTGCCAGCAGTTACTCATCCGCCGGGACAGGGAGCAATCAGCCCCAGCATTTT	CASSYSSAGTGSNQPQHF
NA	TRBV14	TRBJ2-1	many	TGTGCCAGCAGCCCCCTAGGTAGAGGGGTCTACAATGAGCAGTTCTTC	CASSPLGRGVYNEQFF
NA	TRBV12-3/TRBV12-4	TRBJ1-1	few	TGTGCCAGCAGAACGCAGGAGAACACTGAAGCTTTCTTT	CASRTQENTEAFF
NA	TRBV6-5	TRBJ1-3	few	TGTGCCAGCAGCAGAGGGGGTTCCTCTGGAAACACCATATATTTT	CASSRGGSSGNTIYF
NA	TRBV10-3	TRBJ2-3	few	TGTGCCATCAGTGAGTCGGCGACTGCAGATACGCAGTATTTT	CAISESATADTQYF
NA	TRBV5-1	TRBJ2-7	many	TGCGCCAGCAGCTTGGTGCTTACTACTAGCTACGAGCAGTACTTC	CASSLVLTTSYEQYF
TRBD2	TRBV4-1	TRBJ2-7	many	TGCGCCAGCAGCGAGGGACTAGCGGGGGGGAGCTCCTACGAGCAGTACTTC	CASSEGLAGGSSYEQYF